The 11 T cell receptor beta chains reported below all come from one sample, sequenced in a study of CD8+CD57+ T cells in acquired aplastic anemia. Profiles of TCR beta VDJ and CDR3 were generated from a genomic DNA template. TCRdb ran MiXCR on the reads and lists one entry per CDR3 protein. The sample holds 150,000 to 180,000 distinct CDR3 sequences; approximately 52% are singletons and the top ten take about 12%. It was patients with CD8+CD57+ cell expansion by flow cytometry who were chosen for sequencing. Material for sequencing was sorted CD4+, CD8+, or CD8+CD57+ T cells (not recorded which) from PBMCs. The receptors stem from a human donor with aplastic anemia.

At least ten counts were recorded for this clonotype. The chain has TRBV24-1 and TRBJ2-1; 8 bases align to TRBD2. This CDR3 has 15 amino acids. Trimming took 4 bases from V and 2 from J; bases not matched to a gene: 3. Germline assignment: CDR1 KGHDR and CDR2 SFDVKD. This CDR3 reads CATSDGGAPYNEQFF. The CDR3 DNA sequence: TGTGCCACCAGTGACGGGGGGGCCCCCTACAATGAGCAGTTCTTC.

This clonotype has more than one count but fewer than ten. The chain employs TRBV2 and TRBJ1-6, with TRBD1 identical over 8 bases. Germline V lookup: CDR1 SNHLY, CDR2 FYNNEI. The V gene end was trimmed by 5 bases and the J gene end by 7 bases; junction bases not matched to a gene: 7. The CDR3 loop spans 15 amino acids. The CDR3 sequence: CASSKRGTGNSPLHF. CDR3 DNA: TGTGCCAGCAGTAAAAGGGGGACAGGCAATTCACCCCTCCACTTT.

This clonotype was counted many times. The chain links TRBV4-3 to TRBJ1-4; D is ambiguous. There are 16 residues in the CDR3. Germline V lookup: CDR1 LGHNA, CDR2 YSLEER. The V gene lost 3 bases and the J gene lost 4 bases, with 15 bases spanning the gap. The CDR3 is CASSQNLRLLNEKLFF. CDR3 sequence (DNA): TGCGCCAGCAGCCAGAACCTGAGGTTGCTTAATGAAAAACTGTTTTTT.

This clonotype occurred once. The chain employs TRBV24-1 and TRBJ2-3; TRBD1 agrees at 9 bases. The CDR3 spans 16 residues. Looked up from germline, CDR1 is KGHDR and CDR2 is SFDVKD. Losses at the gene ends were 5 bases for V and 4 bases for J; bases not matched to a gene: 9. As DNA, the CDR3 is TGTGCCACCAGTGGGCATGGGACAGGGTGGGCAGATACGCAGTATTTT. Encoded protein: CATSGHGTGWADTQYF.

This clonotype was detected only a few times. The chain employs TRBV6-2 or TRBV6-3 and TRBJ2-1; TRBD2 agrees at 8 bases. Losses at the gene ends were 2 bases for V and 2 bases for J; bases not matched to a gene: 5. The CDR3 loop spans 16 amino acids. Germline V gene data show CDR1 as MNHEY and CDR2 as SVGEGT. The CDR3 nucleotides are TGTGCCAGCAGTTACGTGGCGGGGGGTGCCTACAATGAGCAGTTCTTC. It codes for CASSYVAGGAYNEQFF.

V usage is TRBV5-4 and J usage is TRBJ2-6; D may be TRBD2 (5 bases). The germline V gene has CDR1 SGHNT and CDR2 YYREEE (reference sequence). V was pared by 0 bases and J by 2 bases, with 6 bases between. The CDR3 extends over 15 amino acids. CDR3 sequence reads: CASSLGGAGANVLTF. Written as DNA, the CDR3 is TGTGCCAGCAGCTTGGGGGGAGCTGGGGCCAACGTCCTGACTTTC.

This clonotype was seen ten or more times. The chain links TRBV9 to TRBJ1-3, with D unresolved. The V gene lost 3 bases and the J gene lost 1 base, with 5 bases spanning the gap. Per germline, CDR1 SGDLS and CDR2 YYNGEE. This CDR3 is 13 amino acids long. CDR3 nucleotides: TGTGCCAGCAGCGGGAAGTCTGGAAACACCATATATTTT. It codes for CASSGKSGNTIYF. Full variable domain (missing parts from reference TRBV9 and TRBJ1-3): DSGVTQTPKHLITATGQRVTLRCSPRSGDLSVYWYQQSLDQGLQFLIQYYNGEERAKGNILERFSAQQFPDLHSELNLSSLELGDSALYFCASSGKSGNTIYFGEGSWLTVV.

This clonotype occurred a few times. The V gene is TRBV15, the J gene TRBJ1-6; D is unresolved. Germline V gene data show CDR1 as LNHNV and CDR2 as YYDKDF (reference sequence). The CDR3 totals 15 residues. V lost 0 bases to trimming and J lost 9 bases, with 12 bases between them. The CDR3 bases are TGTGCCACCAGCAGAGATAAAGGGTATGGTTCACCCCTCCACTTT. It translates to CATSRDKGYGSPLHF.

The gene calls are TRBV2 and TRBJ1-5; TRBD1 matches at 10 bases. Trimming took 6 bases from V and 7 from J; bases not matched to a gene: 6. CDR1 is SNHLY and CDR2 is FYNNEI in the germline V gene. The CDR3 has 14 amino acids. DNA for the CDR3: TGTGCCAGCAGCATCGGGACAGGGGAACAGCCCCAGCATTTT. Amino acids: CASSIGTGEQPQHF.

This CDR3 is CSAVASVGSYEQYF. DNA for the CDR3: TGCAGTGCTGTTGCTAGCGTTGGCTCCTACGAGCAGTACTTC. This sequence joins TRBV20-1 and TRBJ2-7; possible D gene TRBD2, 6 bases. Germline V gene lookup returns CDR1 DFQATT and CDR2 SNEGSKA (reference sequence). The V gene lost 5 bases and the J gene lost 0 bases, with 14 bases spanning the gap. The CDR3 has 14 amino acids.

This clonotype came up many times. The chain joins TRBV12-5 to TRBJ1-1; D may be TRBD1 (5 bases). V lost 9 bases and J 1 base, leaving 12 bases between the germline ends. CDR1 is LGHNT, CDR2 FRNRAP, per germline. The CDR3 runs 13 residues. CDR3 DNA: TGTGCTAGCGAGGGACCGACGAACACTGAAGCTTTCTTT. Protein product: CASEGPTNTEAFF. The variable domain in full, completed from reference TRBV12-5 and TRBJ1-1, reads DARVTQTPRHKVTEMGQEVTMRCQPILGHNTVFWYRQTMMQGLELLAYFRNRAPLDDSGMPKDRFSAEMPDATLATLKIQPSEPRDSAVYFCASEGPTNTEAFFGQGTRLTVV.